Detailed here is one T cell receptor (beta chain). It has no known antigen specificity. Per-nucleotide qualities are absent, and no much larger clonotype sits a single base away. TCRbeta CDR3 regions were amplified from genomic DNA by means of the immunoSEQ Assay, a bias-controlled multiplex PCR. From the authors' description of their analysis: Nucleated cell counts per sample were estimated from amplification of reference gene primers within the assay. Sequence reads were collapsed and filtered to measure the absolute abundance of every unique TCRbeta CDR3 rearrangement. For each sample, productive Simpson clonality was calculated as the square root of Simpson's diversity index across productive rearrangements. The source is immuneACCESS, and TCRdb retained only in-frame sequences with V and J called. Part of the clones is not carried over; for the studies checked, unresolved V genes explain less than half of this, and the remainder is unexplained. The V and J calls and the clone size are those of that table, but D and trimming were determined from the DNA. The sample records about 170,000 clones, around 87% of which are singletons. The ten most abundant clones make up just over 2.5% of the sample.

In Seattle, one collaborating source enrolled patients while the infection was active and tracked those patients longitudinally over the course of disease. Whole blood was collected in K2EDTA tubes by collaborating institutions according to the institutions' own protocols. For TCRbeta analysis, collaborator samples were shipped as frozen whole blood, as isolated PBMCs, or as DNA extracted from either sample type. This sample is part of a study of blood T cell repertoires in COVID-19 (dated by TCRdb to the early 2020s). Concerning the study at large: Collaborator samples came from the United States, Italy and Spain and covered acute and convalescent phases of COVID-19. The material from the prospective study consisted of cDNA or gDNA derived from T cells, B-cell-depleted T cells, or PBMCs. The dataset comprised deeply sampled blood TCRbeta repertoires from subjects exposed to, actively infected with, or recovered from COVID-19. The repertoires were made available in a free public database intended to serve as a resource for research on the immune response to SARS-CoV-2. The samples were drawn from the first 160 participants of the ongoing ImmuneRACE study and from 1,254 subjects provided by 6 global collaborators. A de-identified subject ID, COVID-19 status, age in years and sex were almost always included in the sample metadata. HLA class I and class II types, where available, came from metadata supplied by the sample provider rather than from assay-based typing.

The full study reports these points: The quantity of clinical and demographic metadata differed by source and by participant and was supplied without curation.

The germline V gene (reference sequence) gives CDR1 as DFQATT and CDR2 as SNEGSKA. From cysteine to phenylalanine, the CDR3 is 14 amino acids long. Just CDR3 DNA is preserved here, 42 bases in frame from base 1. V lost 3 bases and J lost 2 bases; the stretch between them is 14 bases long. The receptor was derived from a woman aged 80 or over with COVID-19, enrolled during active disease. The chain links TRBV20-1 with TRBJ2-7; TRBD2 is perhaps the D gene, given 5 matching bases. Sequenced input: peripheral blood. The encoded CDR3 is CSASRPTGTYEQYF. The nucleotide sequence reads as follows: TGCAGTGCTAGTCGTCCCACCGGGACCTACGAGCAGTACTTC.